Included here is one T cell receptor (beta chain) sequence, with context. Its antigen is as yet unknown. Peripheral blood from each donor was collected in a volume of approximately 9.5 milliliters. Alongside a J-beta primer mix, a sample-barcoded 5' primer served in a second PCR lasting roughly 7 to 12 cycles. TCRdb reanalysed the 5' RACE reads using MiXCR and keeps one entry per CDR3 protein. The sample yields about 1,500,000 distinct CDR3 sequences, approximately 42% seen once. CDR3 length equals 15 residues. Germline CDR1 is SGHVS and CDR2 is FQNEAQ. These data come from a study of blood T cells in healthy people across ages. In the study overall: The template switching approach captured approximately one barcoded beta molecule for every two T cells. Study-wide findings and caveats: Changes in expanded clonotypes were possibly confounded, as the CMV status of donors was unknown.

The sequencing input was blood. The sequence derives from a woman younger than 30 in good health. This chain joins TRBV7-8 and TRBJ2-5, with D unclear. Matching the DNA end better, TRBJ2-7 makes the J call doubtful. The CDR3 spells CASSTQGSGAYEQYF. The DNA of the CDR3 is TGTGCCAGCAGCACCCAAGGTTCTGGGGCCTACGAGCAGTACTTC.